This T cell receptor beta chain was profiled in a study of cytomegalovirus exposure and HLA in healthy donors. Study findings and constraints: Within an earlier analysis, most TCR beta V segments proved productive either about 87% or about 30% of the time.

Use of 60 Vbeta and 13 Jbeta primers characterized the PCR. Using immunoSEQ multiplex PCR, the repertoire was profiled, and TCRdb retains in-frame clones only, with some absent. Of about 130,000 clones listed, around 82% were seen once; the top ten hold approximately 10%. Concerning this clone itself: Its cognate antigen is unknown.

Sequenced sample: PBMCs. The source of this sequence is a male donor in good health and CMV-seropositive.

CDR3 nucleotide sequence: TGTGCCAGCTCACCGTGGGCTACCGAAAACATTCAGTACTTC. Amino acid sequence: CASSPWATENIQYF. The chain carries TRBV18 and TRBJ2-4; no clear D. CDR1 and CDR2 (germline): KGHSH, LQKENI. The CDR3 is 14 amino acids. V lost 3 bases and J 5 bases, leaving 11 bases between the germline ends. The whole variable domain, remainder taken from reference TRBV18 and TRBJ2-4, is NAGVMQNPRHLVRRRGQEARLRCSPMKGHSHVYWYRQLPEEGLKFMVYLQKENIIDESGMPKERFSAEFPKEGPSILRIQQVVRGDSAAYFCASSPWATENIQYFGAGTRLSVL.